Listed here are 27 T cell receptor beta chains from one sample, sequenced in a study of blood T cell repertoires in COVID-19 (dated by TCRdb to 2018 to 2020). The library relied on the immunoSEQ multiplex PCR assay. TCRdb re-hosts the immuneACCESS table, in-frame sequences only. Its copies lack some clones; in the studies checked, an unresolved V gene accounts for under half of them, and the cause for the rest is not known. The sample yields roughly 220,000 clones; about nine tenths were counted once. The ten largest clones take up approximately 5.9% of the sample. Material: peripheral blood. These receptors all come from a man older than 75 with acute or convalescent COVID-19.

This rearrangement joins TRBV19 to TRBJ1-5; possibly TRBD1 for D (6 bases). This CDR3 contains 14 residues. V was clipped by 3 bases and J by 2 bases, with 8 bases between them. In germline, CDR1 is LNHDA, CDR2 SQIVND (reference sequence). The CDR3, as DNA: TGTGCCAGTAGTATGTCAGGGGGCAATCAGCCCCAGCATTTT. Its protein product is CASSMSGGNQPQHF.

This clone was observed a single time. The junction shows a germline mismatch at one end, possibly a read error. The chain employs TRBV7-7 and TRBJ2-5, with TRBD1 matching 8 bases. The germline CDR1 and CDR2 sequences are SSHAT and FNYEAQ (reference sequence). There are 15 residues in the CDR3. CDR3 sequence reads: CASSLGTGAGETQYF. DNA for the CDR3: TGTGCTAGCAGCTTAGGGACAGGTGCGGGAGAGACCCAGTACTTC.

The rearrangement links TRBV5-1 to TRBJ1-2, with 12 bases that match TRBD1. The CDR3 is 17 amino acids. V shed 0 bases and J 6 bases; nucleotides not matched to a gene: 9. Germline-derived CDR1 and CDR2 are SGHRS and YFSETQ. The DNA for the CDR3 is TGCGCCAGCAGCTTGGGAGGGACAGGGGGCGCGTTAAATGGCTACACCTTC. It translates to CASSLGGTGGALNGYTF.

This rearrangement joins TRBV10-1 to TRBJ2-1, with D possibly matching TRBD2 (7 bases). CDR3 size: 14 residues. Deletions cut 7 bases from V and 5 bases from J, with 15 bases between. CDR1 and CDR2 (germline): WNHNN, SYGVQD (reference sequence). DNA for the CDR3: TGCGCCAGCATCGGGGGGCGGGAGAACAATGAGCAGTTCTTC. This codes for CASIGGRENNEQFF.

This clone was counted a few times. V usage is TRBV4-1 and J usage is TRBJ2-7; TRBD1 matches at 7 bases. Germline V gives CDR1 MGHRA, CDR2 YSYEKL. With 4 bases clipped from V and 2 bases from J, the junction kept 11 bases outside the gene matches. The CDR3 extends over 16 amino acids. CDR3 residues: CASSRNIGTATYEQYF. The CDR3, as DNA: TGCGCCAGCAGCCGGAATATCGGGACAGCTACCTACGAGCAGTACTTC.

The chain combines TRBV5-4 with TRBJ2-3; TRBD1 might be the D (6 bases). This CDR3 has 15 residues. Germline V CDR1 and CDR2: SGHNT, YYREEE (reference sequence). The V end lost 4 bases, the J end lost 0 bases, and 12 bases lay between the germline ends. DNA for the CDR3: TGTGCCAGCAGCCCCCGGGACACAAGCACAGATACGCAGTATTTT. Residues: CASSPRDTSTDTQYF.

In the case of this clone: Other nucleotide sequences in the sample specify the same CDR3. This sequence joins TRBV5-1 and TRBJ2-1, with a possible D match to TRBD1 (5 bases). The germline V and J ends were trimmed by 0 bases and 2 bases, with 6 bases remaining between them. The CDR3 runs 14 residues. Germline V CDR1 and CDR2: SGHRS, YFSETQ. The CDR3 region is CASSLGQTYNEQFF. As DNA, the CDR3 is TGCGCCAGCAGCTTGGGACAGACCTACAATGAGCAGTTCTTC.

The DNA of the CDR3 is TGTGCCAGCTGCCCTACCACCACAGATACGCAGTATTTT. This encodes CASCPTTTDTQYF. The chain has TRBV7-8 and TRBJ2-3; D remains unclear. V was cut by 8 bases and J by 2 bases, with 11 bases left in between. Germline CDR1 SGHVS, CDR2 FQNEAQ. The CDR3 is 13 amino acids.

This clone turned up a few times. The chain joins TRBV24-1 to TRBJ2-3; D perhaps matches TRBD1 (5 bases). The CDR3 loop spans 14 amino acids. Trimming shortened V by 5 bases and J by 7 bases, and 15 bases separated the two germline ends. CDR1 and CDR2 (germline): KGHDR, SFDVKD. CDR3 loop: CATSGQLRENTQYF. The DNA of the CDR3 is TGTGCCACCAGTGGCCAACTCAGGGAAAATACGCAGTATTTT.

The chain is built from TRBV27 and TRBJ2-1; 11 nucleotides match TRBD2. V lost 3 bases to trimming and J lost 9 bases; unmatched junction nucleotides: 10. CDR3 length equals 16 residues. CDR1 is MNHEY, CDR2 SMNVEV, per germline (reference sequence). The CDR3 sequence: CASSFGSGGGSGEQFF. Written as DNA, the CDR3 is TGTGCCAGCAGTTTTGGTAGCGGGGGGGGCAGCGGTGAGCAGTTCTTC.

This clone was picked up a small number of times. The chain links TRBV7-2 to TRBJ1-2, with unresolved D. The ends were cut back, 5 bases at V and 4 bases at J, with 14 bases in the middle. There are 14 residues in the CDR3. The germline V gene encodes CDR1 SGHTA and CDR2 FQGNSA. The CDR3 DNA reads TGTGCCAGCAGCCCCCGCGGGGTTGGCTATGGCTACACCTTC. This encodes CASSPRGVGYGYTF.

The rearrangement links TRBV11-2 to TRBJ2-1; 13 bases fit TRBD2. The CDR3 sequence is 16 residues long. J gave up 7 bases and V 5 bases, and 8 bases lay outside the gene matches. Germline CDR1 reads SGHAT; CDR2 reads FQNNGV. Here the CDR3 reads CASSRRTSGSGNEQFF. The CDR3 nucleotides are TGTGCCAGCAGCAGAAGGACTAGCGGGAGCGGGAATGAGCAGTTCTTC.

The sample holds one count of this clone. The rearrangement uses TRBV19 and TRBJ1-2, with 7 bases matching TRBD1. Germline V gives CDR1 LNHDA, CDR2 SQIVND (reference sequence). CDR3 length: 14 amino acids. Unmatched junction bases numbered 8, after V lost 7 bases and J lost 3 bases. The DNA for the CDR3 is TGTGCCAGTACCCCCTACGGGACAGACTATGGCTACACCTTC. Translation gives CASTPYGTDYGYTF.

The chain recombines TRBV18 with TRBJ2-1, with D possibly TRBD2 on 6 matching bases. The CDR3 loop spans 16 amino acids. CDR1 KGHSH and CDR2 LQKENI come from the germline V gene. Trimming removed 2 bases at V and 4 bases at J, with 15 bases between. In DNA form, the CDR3 reads TGTGCCAGCTCACCAACTCTAGGGACTCCTTACAATGAGCAGTTCTTC. It yields the protein CASSPTLGTPYNEQFF. Drawing the rest from reference TRBV18 and TRBJ2-1, the complete variable domain is NAGVMQNPRHLVRRRGQEARLRCSPMKGHSHVYWYRQLPEEGLKFMVYLQKENIIDESGMPKERFSAEFPKEGPSILRIQQVVRGDSAAYFCASSPTLGTPYNEQFFGPGTRLTVL.

In its sample, this clone was seen a few times. CDR3 DNA sequence: TGTGCCAGTAGTTCGAACAGGGCCGACTCTACTGAAGCTTTCTTT. Protein product: CASSSNRADSTEAFF. The chain combines TRBV19 with TRBJ1-1; D might be TRBD1 (6 bases). With 5 bases removed from V and 5 bases from J, the gap between germline ends came to 18 bases. Germline loops: CDR1 LNHDA, CDR2 SQIVND (reference sequence). The CDR3 is made up of 15 amino acids.

This clone was seen only once. The J gene is TRBJ2-7, the V gene TRBV5-8, with 9 bases identical to TRBD1. From germline, CDR1 is SGHTS and CDR2 YDEGEE. The length of the CDR3 is 15 residues. V dropped 5 bases and J dropped 0; count of bases not matched to a gene: 6. The CDR3 DNA follows: TGTGCCAGCAGTTCCGGGACAGGGAGCTCCTACGAGCAGTACTTC. This gives the protein CASSSGTGSSYEQYF.

CDR3 amino acids: CARSAGQGLGEQYV. The CDR3 DNA is TGTGCCAGAAGTGCGGGACAGGGGTTAGGGGAGCAGTACGTC. The chain uses TRBV5-3 and TRBJ2-7; 10 bases line up with TRBD1. TRBV5-3 is marked as an open reading frame, function uncertain. V shed 5 bases, J shed 7 bases, and the junction held 9 bases outside the gene matches. The length of the CDR3 is 14 residues.

The chain combines TRBV7-2 with TRBJ2-7; 7 bases match TRBD2. There are 13 residues in the CDR3. The germline gives CDR1 SGHTA, CDR2 FQGNSA. V lost 5 bases to trimming and J lost 3 bases; unmatched junction nucleotides: 4. The CDR3 DNA is TGTGCCAGCAGCCGGGACTACTACTACGAGCAGTACTTC. Residues: CASSRDYYYEQYF.

This clone has just one count. The chain couples TRBV23-1 to TRBJ2-2; 8 positions agree with TRBD2. TRBV23-1 is known as an ORF, though its function is uncertain. Trimming removed 5 bases from V and 3 bases from J; junction bases left unmatched: 5. The CDR3 consists of 15 residues. In DNA, the CDR3 is TGCGCCAGCAGTAGCGGGGGTTTGGACACCGGGGAGCTGTTTTTT. It yields the protein CASSSGGLDTGELFF.

The J gene is TRBJ2-1, the V gene TRBV19; TRBD2 might be the D (6 bases). This CDR3 region has 16 residues. CDR1 LNHDA and CDR2 SQIVND come from the germline V gene (reference sequence). Trimming shortened V by 3 bases and J by 8 bases, and 20 bases separated the two germline ends. CDR3 residues: CASSIFGDSGRHEQFF. CDR3 nucleotide sequence: TGTGCCAGTAGTATTTTCGGGGATTCGGGGAGGCATGAGCAGTTCTTC.

The chain is built from TRBV10-2 and TRBJ2-2, with D unresolved. The germline V and J ends were trimmed by 2 bases and 4 bases, with 8 bases remaining between them. There are 14 residues in the CDR3. CDR1 and CDR2 (germline): WSHSY, SAAADI. This chain's CDR3 is CASSERRGTGELFF. The CDR3 nucleotides are TGCGCCAGCAGTGAGCGGCGAGGCACCGGGGAGCTGTTTTTT.

The V call is TRBV19, the J call TRBJ1-3, with D hard to call. The V gene's germline CDR1 is LNHDA and CDR2 SQIVND (reference sequence). The CDR3 has 13 residues. V was trimmed by 2 bases and J by 4 bases, leaving 6 bases between them. The CDR3 nucleotides are TGTGCCAGTAGTATAACGACAGGAAACACCATATATTTT. Translated: CASSITTGNTIYF.

The J gene is TRBJ2-2, the V gene TRBV19; D possibly corresponds to TRBD2 (5 bases). This CDR3 contains 14 residues. With 7 bases removed from V and 5 bases from J, the gap between germline ends came to 14 bases. From germline, CDR1 is LNHDA and CDR2 SQIVND (reference sequence). The CDR3 region is CASTVGVGTGELFF. The CDR3 DNA reads TGTGCCAGTACGGTCGGGGTGGGGACCGGGGAGCTGTTTTTT.

The rearrangement joins TRBV21-1 to TRBJ2-2; TRBD1 reflects the table's D call only, with no check against the DNA. TRBV21-1 counts as a pseudogene. The CDR3 has 16 amino acids. CDR3 loop: CASSRVQGANTGELFF. CDR3 sequence (DNA): TGTGCCAGCAGCCGGGTACAGGGGGCGAACACCGGGGAGCTGTTTTTT.

The chain carries TRBV7-9 and TRBJ1-5; D possibly corresponds to TRBD1 (5 bases). V was cut by 1 base and J by 7 bases, with 11 bases left in between. The CDR3 consists of 14 residues. Germline CDR1 and CDR2: SEHNR and FQNEAQ (reference sequence). The chain's CDR3 is CASSLGQSLQPQHF. CDR3 sequence (DNA): TGTGCCAGCAGCTTAGGACAGTCCCTCCAGCCCCAGCATTTT. The variable domain in full, with the rest retrieved from reference TRBV7-9 and TRBJ1-5, is DTGVSQNPRHKITKRGQNVTFRCDPISEHNRLYWYRQTLGQGPEFLTYFQNEAQLEKSRLLSDRFSAERPKGSFSTLEIQRTEQGDSAMYLCASSLGQSLQPQHFGDGTRLSIL.

The rearrangement links TRBV5-5 to TRBJ1-4; D possibly corresponds to TRBD1 (5 bases). This CDR3 is 19 amino acids long. Trimming stripped 4 bases from V and 6 bases from J, with 28 bases between. CDR1 is SGHKS, CDR2 YYEKEE, per germline (reference sequence). The DNA for the CDR3 is TGTGCCAGCAGCGCGGAATCCTCAGGGCTCGGTTTGATCGATGAAAAACTGTTTTTT. Residues: CASSAESSGLGLIDEKLFF.

The chain is built from TRBV7-3 and TRBJ2-2; D perhaps matches TRBD2 (6 bases). Germline-derived CDR1 and CDR2 are SGHTA and FQGTGA. This CDR3 spans 15 amino acids. Trimming took 4 bases from V and 0 from J, leaving 9 bases between them. The CDR3 nucleotides read TGTGCCAGCAGCTCGGGAGCGGCGAACACCGGGGAGCTGTTTTTT. Translating gives CASSSGAANTGELFF. The whole variable domain, filled in from reference TRBV7-3 and TRBJ2-2, reads GAGVSQTPSNKVTEKGKYVELRCDPISGHTALYWYRQSLGQGPEFLIYFQGTGAADDSGLPNDRFFAVRPEGSVSTLKIQRTERGDSAVYLCASSSGAANTGELFFGEGSRLTVL.